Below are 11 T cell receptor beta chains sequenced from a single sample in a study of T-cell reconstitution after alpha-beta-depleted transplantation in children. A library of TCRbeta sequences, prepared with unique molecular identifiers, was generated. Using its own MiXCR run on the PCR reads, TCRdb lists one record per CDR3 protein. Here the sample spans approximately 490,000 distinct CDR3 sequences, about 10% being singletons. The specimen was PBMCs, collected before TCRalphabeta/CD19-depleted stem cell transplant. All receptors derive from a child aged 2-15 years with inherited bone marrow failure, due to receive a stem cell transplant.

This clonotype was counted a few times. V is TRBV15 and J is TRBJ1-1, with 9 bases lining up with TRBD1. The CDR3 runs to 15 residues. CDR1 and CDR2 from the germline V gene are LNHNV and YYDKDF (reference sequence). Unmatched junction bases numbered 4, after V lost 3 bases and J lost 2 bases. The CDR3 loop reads CATSRTGGPNTEAFF. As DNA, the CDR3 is TGTGCCACCAGCAGGACAGGGGGGCCAAACACTGAAGCTTTCTTT.

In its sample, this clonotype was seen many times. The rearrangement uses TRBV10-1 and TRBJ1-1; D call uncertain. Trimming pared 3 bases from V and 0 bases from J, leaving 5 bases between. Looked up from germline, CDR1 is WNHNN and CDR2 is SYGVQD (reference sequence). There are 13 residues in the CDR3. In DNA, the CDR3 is TGCGCCAGCAGTGAACAGCTGAACACTGAAGCTTTCTTT. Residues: CASSEQLNTEAFF.

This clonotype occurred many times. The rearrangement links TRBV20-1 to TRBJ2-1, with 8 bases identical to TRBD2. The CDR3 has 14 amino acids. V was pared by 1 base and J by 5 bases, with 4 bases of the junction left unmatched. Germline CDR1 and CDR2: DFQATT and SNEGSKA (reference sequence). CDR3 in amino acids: CSARVPGGNNEQFF. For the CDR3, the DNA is TGCAGTGCTAGAGTACCGGGAGGGAACAATGAGCAGTTCTTC.

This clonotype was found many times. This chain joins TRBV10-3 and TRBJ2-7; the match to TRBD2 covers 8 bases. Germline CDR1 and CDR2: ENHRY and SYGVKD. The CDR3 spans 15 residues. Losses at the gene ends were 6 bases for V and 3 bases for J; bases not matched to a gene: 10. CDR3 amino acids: CAIRGGLVGYYEQYF. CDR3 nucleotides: TGTGCCATCAGGGGGGGACTAGTGGGTTACTACGAGCAGTACTTC.

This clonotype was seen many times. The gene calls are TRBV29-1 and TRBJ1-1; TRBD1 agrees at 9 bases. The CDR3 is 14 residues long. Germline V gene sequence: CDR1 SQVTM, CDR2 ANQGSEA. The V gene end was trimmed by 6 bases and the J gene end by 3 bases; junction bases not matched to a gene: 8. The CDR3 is CSVATGTGYTEAFF. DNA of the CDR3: TGCAGCGTCGCAACCGGGACAGGGTACACTGAAGCTTTCTTT.

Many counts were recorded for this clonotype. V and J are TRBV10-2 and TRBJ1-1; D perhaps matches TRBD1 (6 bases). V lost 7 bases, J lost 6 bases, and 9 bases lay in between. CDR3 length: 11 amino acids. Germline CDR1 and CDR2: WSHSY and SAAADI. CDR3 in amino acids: CASIEGAEAFF. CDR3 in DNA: TGCGCCAGCATCGAGGGGGCTGAAGCTTTCTTT.

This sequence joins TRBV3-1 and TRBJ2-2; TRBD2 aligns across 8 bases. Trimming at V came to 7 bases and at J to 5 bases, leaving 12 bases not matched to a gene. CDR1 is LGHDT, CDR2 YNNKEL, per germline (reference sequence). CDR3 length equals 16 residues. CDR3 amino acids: CASTHVAGGLTGELFF. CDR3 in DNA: TGTGCCAGCACCCATGTCGCGGGAGGCTTAACCGGGGAGCTGTTTTTT.

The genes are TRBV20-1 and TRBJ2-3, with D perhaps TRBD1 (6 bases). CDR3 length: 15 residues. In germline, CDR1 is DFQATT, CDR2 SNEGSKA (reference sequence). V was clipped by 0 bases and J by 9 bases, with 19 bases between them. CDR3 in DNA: TGCAGTGCTAGAGATGTTTTCTTTTATGGGGGCACGCAGTATTTT. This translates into CSARDVFFYGGTQYF.

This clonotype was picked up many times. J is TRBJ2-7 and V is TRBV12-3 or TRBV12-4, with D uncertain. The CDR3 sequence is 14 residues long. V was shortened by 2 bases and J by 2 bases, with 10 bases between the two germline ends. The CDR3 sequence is CASSLLSYTYEQYF. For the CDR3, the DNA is TGTGCCAGCAGTTTACTCAGCTATACCTACGAGCAGTACTTC.

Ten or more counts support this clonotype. CDR3 nucleotide sequence: TGTGCCAGCAGCCATACAGGGAACTACGAGCAGTACTTC. Protein sequence: CASSHTGNYEQYF. The chain has TRBV12-3 or TRBV12-4 and TRBJ2-7, with D possibly matching TRBD1 (6 bases). V shed 6 bases and J shed 3 bases, with 12 bases lying between them. This CDR3 comprises 13 residues.

The CDR3 loop reads CSARPSGRAATDTQYF. CDR3 DNA sequence: TGCAGTGCTAGGCCTAGCGGGAGGGCCGCTACAGATACGCAGTATTTT. The chain recombines TRBV20-1 with TRBJ2-3; 12 nucleotides align to TRBD2. CDR3 length: 16 amino acids. Trimming took 3 bases from V and 3 from J; bases not matched to a gene: 7. Germline lookup yields CDR1 DFQATT and CDR2 SNEGSKA (reference sequence).